Listed below are T cell receptor beta chains from one sample, sequenced in a study of control samples from healthy donors and cancer patients. Clones were sequenced by immunoSEQ multiplex PCR, and TCRdb holds only the in-frame ones, with some missing. The data hold about 53,000 clones, with roughly 90% observed a single time. The sample comprised PBMCs. These receptor sequences come from a man between 60 and 75 years old with head and neck cancer. Both conserved end residues are part of each CDR3. The D gene is left open where the match is weak. Expanded clones are given a class, and other clones once, few, many or no size at all.

V gene: TRBV6-2/TRBV6-3
clone size: .
D gene: .
J gene: TRBJ1-1
CDR3 DNA: TGTGCCAGCAGTTCTCAGGGAACTGAAGCTTTCTTT
CDR3 protein: CASSSQGTEAFF

V gene: TRBV28
clone size: once
D gene: .
J gene: TRBJ1-5
CDR3 DNA: TGTGCCAGCAGCCCTACTAGCAATCAGCCCCAGCATTTT
CDR3 protein: CASSPTSNQPQHF

V gene: TRBV6-5
clone size: .
D gene: .
J gene: TRBJ1-1
CDR3 DNA: TGTGCCAGCTTCGACCGTGAAGCTTTCTTT
CDR3 protein: CASFDREAFF

V gene: TRBV4-2
clone size: .
D gene: .
J gene: TRBJ1-4
CDR3 DNA: TGTGCCAGCAGCCAAGATCACGGCTCCTTCGGCGAAAAACTGTTTTTT
CDR3 protein: CASSQDHGSFGEKLFF

V gene: TRBV19
clone size: .
D gene: .
J gene: TRBJ2-2
CDR3 DNA: TGTGCCAGTAGTATAGGAGGGGGTTACACCGGGGAGCTGTTTTTT
CDR3 protein: CASSIGGGYTGELFF

V gene: TRBV4-2
clone size: .
D gene: TRBD2
J gene: TRBJ2-1
CDR3 DNA: TGTGCCAGCAGCCAAGATGGGACTAGCGGGAGGGTTGCCAATGAGCAGTTCTTC
CDR3 protein: CASSQDGTSGRVANEQFF

V gene: TRBV19
clone size: .
D gene: .
J gene: TRBJ2-7
CDR3 DNA: TGTGCCAGTAGTATGATAGGGGTGAAGTACTTC
CDR3 protein: CASSMIGVKYF

V gene: TRBV20-1
clone size: .
D gene: .
J gene: TRBJ2-1
CDR3 DNA: TGCAGTGCTCGTGGGGCCGCAGTGGTTGGTGAGCAGTTCTTC
CDR3 protein: CSARGAAVVGEQFF

V gene: TRBV3-1/TRBV3-2
clone size: .
D gene: .
J gene: TRBJ2-5
CDR3 DNA: TGTGCCAGCAGCCAAGCGCAGGAGACCCAGTACTTC
CDR3 protein: CASSQAQETQYF

V gene: TRBV5-8
clone size: once
D gene: .
J gene: TRBJ2-4
CDR3 DNA: TGTGCCAGCAGCTTAACCAGGCGCGACATTCAGTACTTC
CDR3 protein: CASSLTRRDIQYF

V gene: TRBV27
clone size: .
D gene: .
J gene: TRBJ2-3
CDR3 DNA: TGTGCCAGCAGTTTCAGACAGAAAGGCACAGATACGCAGTATTTT
CDR3 protein: CASSFRQKGTDTQYF

V gene: TRBV14
clone size: .
D gene: TRBD1
J gene: TRBJ2-7
CDR3 DNA: TGTGCCAGCAGCCAAGAGGCCAGGGGGTTCTACGAGCAGTACTTC
CDR3 protein: CASSQEARGFYEQYF

V gene: TRBV6-6
clone size: .
D gene: .
J gene: TRBJ1-2
CDR3 DNA: TGTGCCAGCAGTTTAACAGGAGATGGCTACACCTTC
CDR3 protein: CASSLTGDGYTF

V gene: TRBV7-2
clone size: once
D gene: .
J gene: TRBJ1-1
CDR3 DNA: TGTGCCAGCAGCTTAGTCGGGGTCGGCACTGAAGCTTTCTTT
CDR3 protein: CASSLVGVGTEAFF

V gene: TRBV5-1
clone size: .
D gene: TRBD1
J gene: TRBJ2-1
CDR3 DNA: TGCGCCAGCAGCCTATCGGGACAGGGTTACAATGAGCAGTTCTTC
CDR3 protein: CASSLSGQGYNEQFF

V gene: TRBV28
clone size: once
D gene: .
J gene: TRBJ1-1
CDR3 DNA: TGTGCCAGCAGTTTAGTTTCCTCGGGTGAAGCTTTCTTT
CDR3 protein: CASSLVSSGEAFF

V gene: TRBV5-1
clone size: .
D gene: .
J gene: TRBJ1-1
CDR3 DNA: TGCGCCAGCAGCCCAACCTCGGACTCCCTTGGCGCTTTCTTT
CDR3 protein: CASSPTSDSLGAFF

V gene: TRBV11-3
clone size: .
D gene: .
J gene: TRBJ2-5
CDR3 DNA: TGTGCCAGCAGCTTAGGTCTTCAGGGCCCCCAAGAGACCCAGTACTTC
CDR3 protein: CASSLGLQGPQETQYF

V gene: TRBV6-5
clone size: .
D gene: TRBD1
J gene: TRBJ2-2
CDR3 DNA: TGTGCCAGCAGTTACTCGAATGTCAGGGGGCCCGGGGAGCTGTTTTTT
CDR3 protein: CASSYSNVRGPGELFF

V gene: TRBV6-2/TRBV6-3
clone size: .
D gene: .
J gene: TRBJ1-4
CDR3 DNA: TGTGCCAGCAGTTACTCGACGTCAGGAAGGGAAAAACTGTTTTTT
CDR3 protein: CASSYSTSGREKLFF

V gene: TRBV5-1
clone size: .
D gene: TRBD2
J gene: TRBJ2-1
CDR3 DNA: TGCGCCAGCAGCAGATTTAGCGGGAGCTCTCACAATGAGCAGTTCTTC
CDR3 protein: CASSRFSGSSHNEQFF

V gene: TRBV5-6
clone size: .
D gene: .
J gene: TRBJ2-5
CDR3 DNA: TGTGCCAGCAGCACTCGGGGGCAGTACGAGACCCAGTACTTC
CDR3 protein: CASSTRGQYETQYF

V gene: TRBV10-1
clone size: .
D gene: TRBD1
J gene: TRBJ2-2
CDR3 DNA: TGCGCCAGCAGAGAGGGGACAGGGACCGACACCGGGGAGCTGTTTTTT
CDR3 protein: CASREGTGTDTGELFF

V gene: TRBV30
clone size: .
D gene: .
J gene: TRBJ2-1
CDR3 DNA: TGTGCCTGGAGTGCCCTAGCGCTTAGCTCCTACAATGAGCAGTTCTTC
CDR3 protein: CAWSALALSSYNEQFF

V gene: TRBV19
clone size: .
D gene: .
J gene: TRBJ1-2
CDR3 DNA: TGTGCCAGTAGTCGTACAGGATACTATGGCTACACCTTC
CDR3 protein: CASSRTGYYGYTF

V gene: TRBV2
clone size: .
D gene: .
J gene: TRBJ2-7
CDR3 DNA: TGTGCCAGCAGTCGGGACGGCGGCTACGAGCAGTACTTC
CDR3 protein: CASSRDGGYEQYF

V gene: TRBV9
clone size: .
D gene: .
J gene: TRBJ2-2
CDR3 DNA: TGTGCCAGCAGCGTAAGGACAGAACTAACCGGGGAGCTGTTTTTT
CDR3 protein: CASSVRTELTGELFF

V gene: TRBV4-1
clone size: .
D gene: TRBD2
J gene: TRBJ2-1
CDR3 DNA: TGCGCCAGCAGCCCGGGACTAGCGGGAGGGAGATACAATGAGCAGTTCTTC
CDR3 protein: CASSPGLAGGRYNEQFF

V gene: TRBV11-2
clone size: .
D gene: TRBD1
J gene: TRBJ1-1
CDR3 DNA: TGTGCCAGCAGCTTAGCCCTTGCACAGGGGGGGATGAACACTGAAGCTTTCTTT
CDR3 protein: CASSLALAQGGMNTEAFF

V gene: TRBV7-2
clone size: .
D gene: .
J gene: TRBJ1-2
CDR3 DNA: TGTGCCAGCAGCTTAGCGAGGAGGGGGAGTAGCTATGGCTACACCTTC
CDR3 protein: CASSLARRGSSYGYTF

V gene: TRBV2
clone size: .
D gene: .
J gene: TRBJ1-3
CDR3 DNA: TGTGCCAGCAGACGACAGAGCTCTGGAAACACCATATATTTT
CDR3 protein: CASRRQSSGNTIYF

V gene: TRBV18
clone size: .
D gene: TRBD1
J gene: TRBJ1-3
CDR3 DNA: TGTGCCAGCTCACCGGCAGGGGGCCAGTCTGGAAACACCATATATTTT
CDR3 protein: CASSPAGGQSGNTIYF

V gene: TRBV5-1
clone size: .
D gene: TRBD1
J gene: TRBJ2-7
CDR3 DNA: TGCGCCAGCAGCCCTTTGGGACAGGGGGCGAACGAGCAGTACTTC
CDR3 protein: CASSPLGQGANEQYF

V gene: TRBV7-9
clone size: .
D gene: TRBD1
J gene: TRBJ1-1
CDR3 DNA: TGTGCCAGCAGCAGAGGGGACAGGAACACTGAAGCTTTCTTT
CDR3 protein: CASSRGDRNTEAFF

V gene: TRBV4-2
clone size: .
D gene: TRBD1
J gene: TRBJ2-2
CDR3 DNA: TGTGCCAGCAGCCAACCGAAGACAGGGAGTAGCACCGGGGAGCTGTTTTTT
CDR3 protein: CASSQPKTGSSTGELFF

V gene: TRBV25-1
clone size: .
D gene: TRBD2
J gene: TRBJ2-1
CDR3 DNA: TGTGCCAGCAGTGCCCTCACTAGCGGTTCCTACAATGAGCAGTTCTTC
CDR3 protein: CASSALTSGSYNEQFF

V gene: TRBV15
clone size: .
D gene: .
J gene: TRBJ1-5
CDR3 DNA: TGTGCCACCAGCAGAGATTATATCAATCAGCCCCAGCATTTT
CDR3 protein: CATSRDYINQPQHF

V gene: TRBV15
clone size: .
D gene: .
J gene: TRBJ2-5
CDR3 DNA: TGTGCCACCAGCAGAGACACGGGGAGTCTCGAGACCCAGTACTTC
CDR3 protein: CATSRDTGSLETQYF

V gene: TRBV15
clone size: few
D gene: .
J gene: TRBJ1-4
CDR3 DNA: TGTGCCACCAGCAGAACCACAGCAACTAATGAAAAACTGTTTTTT
CDR3 protein: CATSRTTATNEKLFF

V gene: TRBV7-2
clone size: .
D gene: TRBD2
J gene: TRBJ2-7
CDR3 DNA: TGTGCCAGCAGCCATACTAGCGGGCCGTCCTACGAGCAGTACTTC
CDR3 protein: CASSHTSGPSYEQYF

V gene: TRBV28
clone size: .
D gene: .
J gene: TRBJ1-1
CDR3 DNA: .
CDR3 protein: CASSSSNRGRTEAFF

V gene: TRBV19
clone size: .
D gene: TRBD1
J gene: TRBJ1-5
CDR3 DNA: TGTGCCAGTAGAGACAGGGTTGGTCAGCCCCAGCATTTT
CDR3 protein: CASRDRVGQPQHF

V gene: TRBV10-3
clone size: .
D gene: .
J gene: TRBJ2-3
CDR3 DNA: TGTGCCATCAGTGAGGACTTCACAGATACGCAGTATTTT
CDR3 protein: CAISEDFTDTQYF

V gene: TRBV7-2
clone size: .
D gene: .
J gene: TRBJ1-6
CDR3 DNA: TGTGCCAGCAGCCCTGGGGGGGGGCAGTGGTCACCCCTCCACTTT
CDR3 protein: CASSPGGGQWSPLHF

V gene: TRBV9
clone size: .
D gene: .
J gene: TRBJ2-3
CDR3 DNA: TGTGCCAGCAGCGTAGCAACGGAGAGCACAGATACGCAGTATTTT
CDR3 protein: CASSVATESTDTQYF

V gene: TRBV30
clone size: .
D gene: .
J gene: TRBJ1-6
CDR3 DNA: TGTGCCTGGAGTTCTGGGGATAATTCACCCCTCCACTTT
CDR3 protein: CAWSSGDNSPLHF

V gene: TRBV18
clone size: .
D gene: .
J gene: TRBJ1-5
CDR3 DNA: TGTGCCAGCTCACCATCCTCGGGCAGCAATCAGCCCCAGCATTTT
CDR3 protein: CASSPSSGSNQPQHF

V gene: TRBV15
clone size: .
D gene: TRBD1
J gene: TRBJ1-1
CDR3 DNA: TGTGCCACAGCCATCCCCCGGACAGGGTATACTGAAGCTTTCTTT
CDR3 protein: CATAIPRTGYTEAFF

V gene: TRBV28
clone size: .
D gene: .
J gene: TRBJ1-5
CDR3 DNA: TGTGCCAGCAGTTTACTCGCGGTGGAATTTTATAGCAATCAGCCCCAGCATTTT
CDR3 protein: CASSLLAVEFYSNQPQHF

V gene: TRBV25-1
clone size: few
D gene: .
J gene: TRBJ1-6
CDR3 DNA: TGTGCCAGCAGTGAAAGGGGACGGGGGATTGCTCCCCTCCACTTT
CDR3 protein: CASSERGRGIAPLHF

V gene: TRBV6-5
clone size: few
D gene: .
J gene: TRBJ1-3
CDR3 DNA: TGTGCCAGCAGTATAGGGGGGCCTGGAAACACCATATATTTT
CDR3 protein: CASSIGGPGNTIYF

V gene: TRBV7-9
clone size: .
D gene: .
J gene: TRBJ1-1
CDR3 DNA: TGTGCCAGCAGCGCGATAGGGGGCACTGAAGCTTTCTTT
CDR3 protein: CASSAIGGTEAFF

V gene: TRBV7-2
clone size: .
D gene: .
J gene: TRBJ1-1
CDR3 DNA: TGTGCCAGCAGCTTTCTACAGGGGAACACTGAAGCTTTCTTT
CDR3 protein: CASSFLQGNTEAFF

V gene: TRBV19
clone size: .
D gene: .
J gene: TRBJ1-2
CDR3 DNA: TGTGCCAGTAGTATAGTGCAGGGCCAGGAAAGTGGCTACACCTTC
CDR3 protein: CASSIVQGQESGYTF

V gene: TRBV7-2
clone size: .
D gene: TRBD1
J gene: TRBJ1-5
CDR3 DNA: TGTGCCAGCAGCCGGAGGGGGCTGGGGGATCAGCCCCAGCATTTT
CDR3 protein: CASSRRGLGDQPQHF

V gene: TRBV11-2
clone size: .
D gene: .
J gene: TRBJ2-3
CDR3 DNA: TGTGCCAGCAGCATCGGGGTTGGAACAGATACGCAGTATTTT
CDR3 protein: CASSIGVGTDTQYF

V gene: TRBV11-2
clone size: .
D gene: .
J gene: TRBJ2-5
CDR3 DNA: TGTGCCAGCAGCTTAGTTTTTGGGGGAGCGGAGACCCAGTACTTC
CDR3 protein: CASSLVFGGAETQYF

V gene: TRBV5-1
clone size: .
D gene: .
J gene: TRBJ2-1
CDR3 DNA: TGCGCCAGCAGCTTGGACAGCATCTCCTACAATGAGCAGTTCTTC
CDR3 protein: CASSLDSISYNEQFF

V gene: TRBV7-2
clone size: .
D gene: TRBD2
J gene: TRBJ2-1
CDR3 DNA: TGTGCCAGCAGTATGGGGGGGAGCTCCAATGAGCAGTTCTTC
CDR3 protein: CASSMGGSSNEQFF